This T cell receptor beta chain is drawn from a study of cytomegalovirus exposure and HLA in healthy donors. Overall study: Early release data held around 80 million unique TCRs from HLA-typed donors.

Remarks on this clone: Antigen unknown.

This PCR relied on a set of 60 Vbeta primers and 13 Jbeta primers. This table comes from immunoSEQ multiplex PCR, and its TCRdb copy is limited to in-frame clones, with some not included. Here the sample spans 150,000 to 200,000 clones, 80% to 90% being singletons. V shed 2 bases and J shed 2 bases, with 13 bases lying between them. The CDR3 loop spans 16 amino acids. Germline V gene lookup returns CDR1 SEHNR and CDR2 FQNEAQ (reference sequence). Study observations and caveats: Accurate prediction of most subjects' HLA-A and HLA-B alleles from TCR beta sequences was reported.

The clonotype was recovered from a young man in good health and CMV-seropositive. Sequences were obtained from PBMCs. The gene calls are TRBV7-9 and TRBJ1-5; D perhaps matches TRBD1 (6 bases). The CDR3 nucleotides read TGTGCCAGCAGCTTACAGTCAGGGGTCGGCAATCAGCCCCAGCATTTT. It specifies CASSLQSGVGNQPQHF.